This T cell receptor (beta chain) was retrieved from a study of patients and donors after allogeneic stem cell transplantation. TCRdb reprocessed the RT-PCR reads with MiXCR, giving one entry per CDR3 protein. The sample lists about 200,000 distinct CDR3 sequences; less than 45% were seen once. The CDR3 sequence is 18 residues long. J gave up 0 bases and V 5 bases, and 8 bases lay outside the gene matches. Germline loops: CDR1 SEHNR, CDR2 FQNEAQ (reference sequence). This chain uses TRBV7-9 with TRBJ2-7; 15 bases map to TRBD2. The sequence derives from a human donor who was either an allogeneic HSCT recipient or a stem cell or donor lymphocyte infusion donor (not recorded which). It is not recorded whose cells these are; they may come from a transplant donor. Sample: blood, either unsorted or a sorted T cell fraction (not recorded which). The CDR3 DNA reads TGTGCCAGCAGCCCGGGGACTAGCGGGAGGCGTAGCTCCTACGAGCAGTACTTC. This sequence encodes CASSPGTSGRRSSYEQYF.